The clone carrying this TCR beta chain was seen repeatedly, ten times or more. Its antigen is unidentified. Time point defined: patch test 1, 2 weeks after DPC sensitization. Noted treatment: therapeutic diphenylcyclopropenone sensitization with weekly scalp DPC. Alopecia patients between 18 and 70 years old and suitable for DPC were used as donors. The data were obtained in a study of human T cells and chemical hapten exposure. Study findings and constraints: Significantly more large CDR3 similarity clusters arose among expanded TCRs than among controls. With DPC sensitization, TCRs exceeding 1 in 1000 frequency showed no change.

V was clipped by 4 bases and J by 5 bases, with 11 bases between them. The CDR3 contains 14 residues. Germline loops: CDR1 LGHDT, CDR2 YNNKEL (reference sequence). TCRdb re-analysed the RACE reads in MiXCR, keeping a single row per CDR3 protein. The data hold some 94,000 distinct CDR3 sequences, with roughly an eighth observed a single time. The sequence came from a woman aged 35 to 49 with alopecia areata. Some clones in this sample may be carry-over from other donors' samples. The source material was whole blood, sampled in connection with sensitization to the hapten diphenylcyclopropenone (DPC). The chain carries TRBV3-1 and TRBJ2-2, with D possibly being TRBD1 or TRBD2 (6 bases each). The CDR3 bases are TGTGCCAGCAGCCCAAGAGGGGGGACCGGGGAGCTGTTTTTT. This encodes CASSPRGGTGELFF. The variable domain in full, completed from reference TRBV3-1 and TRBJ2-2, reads DTAVSQTPKYLVTQMGNDKSIKCEQNLGHDTMYWYKQDSKKFLKIMFSYNNKELIINETVPNRFSPKSPDKAHLNLHINSLELGDSAVYFCASSPRGGTGELFFGEGSRLTVL.